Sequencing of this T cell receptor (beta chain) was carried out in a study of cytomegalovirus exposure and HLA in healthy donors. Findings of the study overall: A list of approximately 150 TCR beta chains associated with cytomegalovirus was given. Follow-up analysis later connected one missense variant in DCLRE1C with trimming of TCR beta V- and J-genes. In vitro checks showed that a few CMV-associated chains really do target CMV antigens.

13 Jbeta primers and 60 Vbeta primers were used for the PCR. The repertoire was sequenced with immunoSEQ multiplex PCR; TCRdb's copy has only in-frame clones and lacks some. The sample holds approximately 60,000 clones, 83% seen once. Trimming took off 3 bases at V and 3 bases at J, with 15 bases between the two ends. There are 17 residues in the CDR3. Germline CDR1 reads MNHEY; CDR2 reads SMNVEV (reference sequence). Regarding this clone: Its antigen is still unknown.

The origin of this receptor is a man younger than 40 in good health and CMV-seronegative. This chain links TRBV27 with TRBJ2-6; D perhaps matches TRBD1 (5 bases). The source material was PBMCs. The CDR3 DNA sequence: TGTGCCAGCAGTTTTGGGGCAGGGATATTTGGGGCCAACGTCCTGACTTTC. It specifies CASSFGAGIFGANVLTF.